This TCR beta chain came from a study of T cell responses to AZD1222 COVID-19 vaccine. The table came from immunoSEQ multiplex PCR; TCRdb's copy has only in-frame clones and leaves some out. The data contain 120,000 to 150,000 clones, about 93% of them seen just once; the ten biggest clones take up about 2.1%. The clonotype comes from an adult in good health. Sequences were derived from peripheral blood, sampled on day 0 of AZD1222 vaccination.

The CDR3 DNA reads TGTGCCAGCAGTGTAACTGGAGGGACAGGGACGGCAGATACGCAGTATTTT. It is translated as CASSVTGGTGTADTQYF. The rearrangement links TRBV2 to TRBJ2-3; 9 nucleotides line up with TRBD1. From germline, CDR1 is SNHLY and CDR2 FYNNEI. Germline trimming cut 4 bases from V and 4 bases from J; bases unmatched to any gene: 12. The CDR3 runs 17 residues.